The 22 T cell receptor beta chains given below trace back to one sample, sequenced in a study of shared clonotypes between healthy human individuals. The repertoire was sequenced with immunoSEQ multiplex PCR; TCRdb's copy has only in-frame clones and lacks some. The sample lists roughly 700,000 clones; around 90% were seen once. Sequences were obtained from memory CD8+ T cells from PBMCs. Described subset: CD45RO+ cells pooled with CCR7-negative TemRA cells. These receptors were collected from a man aged 18-30 years in good health. Some clones in this sample may be carry-over from other donors' samples.

V usage is TRBV7-8 and J usage is TRBJ1-2; 7 positions agree with TRBD1. V was pared by 1 base and J by 2 bases, with 4 bases of the junction left unmatched. Germline V gene lookup returns CDR1 SGHVS and CDR2 FQNEAQ. The CDR3 consists of 15 residues. The CDR3 protein is CASSLVGQENYGYTF. DNA of the CDR3: TGTGCCAGCAGCTTAGTTGGACAGGAAAACTATGGCTACACCTTC.

On this clone itself: Additional DNA sequences in this sample encode the identical CDR3. The rearrangement joins TRBV9 to TRBJ2-7; no clear D. This CDR3 contains 15 residues. Per germline, CDR1 SGDLS and CDR2 YYNGEE. Trimming took 1 base from V and 0 from J, leaving 11 bases between them. CDR3 sequence reads: CASSVSAGPSYEQYF. The CDR3 DNA sequence: TGTGCCAGCAGCGTATCGGCAGGACCCTCCTACGAGCAGTACTTC. The full variable domain, its missing parts supplied by reference TRBV9 and TRBJ2-7, is DSGVTQTPKHLITATGQRVTLRCSPRSGDLSVYWYQQSLDQGLQFLIQYYNGEERAKGNILERFSAQQFPDLHSELNLSSLELGDSALYFCASSVSAGPSYEQYFGPGTRLTVT.

The chain combines TRBV9 with TRBJ2-3; the D is unclear. V dropped 0 bases and J dropped 2 bases, with 13 bases sitting between them. The germline gives CDR1 SGDLS, CDR2 YYNGEE. This CDR3 has 16 amino acids. The CDR3 reads CASSVAWVAATDTQYF. The CDR3 coding sequence is TGTGCCAGCAGCGTAGCTTGGGTAGCCGCCACAGATACGCAGTATTTT. Looking up the rest from reference TRBV9 and TRBJ2-3 gives the full variable domain: DSGVTQTPKHLITATGQRVTLRCSPRSGDLSVYWYQQSLDQGLQFLIQYYNGEERAKGNILERFSAQQFPDLHSELNLSSLELGDSALYFCASSVAWVAATDTQYFGPGTRLTVL.

This clone was seen only a few times. This sequence joins TRBV19 and TRBJ1-1, with no clear D. Germline V lookup: CDR1 LNHDA, CDR2 SQIVND (reference sequence). V was cut by 2 bases and J by 7 bases, with 5 bases left in between. CDR3 length: 11 amino acids. The CDR3 DNA is TGTGCCAGTAGTATATTCAGTGAAGCTTTCTTT. This gives the protein CASSIFSEAFF.

The genes are TRBV28 and TRBJ2-1; D could derive from TRBD1 or TRBD2 (5 bases each). The germline V and J ends were trimmed by 8 bases and 7 bases, with 18 bases remaining between them. Germline CDR1 MDHEN, CDR2 SYDVKM. The CDR3 extends over 14 amino acids. CDR3 protein: CASGRDPEVNEQFF. CDR3 DNA: TGTGCCAGCGGCCGGGACCCCGAAGTGAATGAGCAGTTCTTC.

This chain links TRBV27 with TRBJ2-7, with TRBD2 matching 10 bases. The CDR3 consists of 15 residues. Germline V gene data show CDR1 as MNHEY and CDR2 as SMNVEV (reference sequence). The junction had 7 bases not matched to a gene; V was cut back by 6 bases and J by 2 bases. CDR3 region: CASRYSGRSAYEQYF. CDR3 in DNA: TGTGCCAGCAGGTATAGCGGGAGGTCCGCCTACGAGCAGTACTTC.

The V call is TRBV13, the J call TRBJ2-2; no definite D call. CDR1 PRHDT and CDR2 FYEKMQ come from the germline V gene (reference sequence). Trimming took off 0 bases at V and 9 bases at J, with 5 bases between the two ends. The CDR3 is 12 residues long. In DNA, the CDR3 is TGTGCCAGCAGCTTAGGGACCAGGGAGCTGTTTTTT. This codes for CASSLGTRELFF. Full variable domain (remainder filled in from reference TRBV13 and TRBJ2-2): AAGVIQSPRHLIKEKRETATLKCYPIPRHDTVYWYQQGPGQDPQFLISFYEKMQSDKGSIPDRFSAQQFSDYHSELNMSSLELGDSALYFCASSLGTRELFFGEGSRLTVL.

The V and J genes are TRBV5-1 and TRBJ1-5; TRBD1 matches at 7 bases. This CDR3 region has 15 residues. Trimming removed 4 bases from V and 3 bases from J; junction bases left unmatched: 7. The V gene's germline CDR1 is SGHRS and CDR2 YFSETQ. The CDR3 spells CASSPSGGDNQPQHF. Written as DNA, the CDR3 is TGCGCCAGCAGCCCCTCAGGGGGTGACAATCAGCCCCAGCATTTT.

The rearrangement links TRBV7-9 to TRBJ2-7; D not resolved. There are 14 residues in the CDR3. Trimming pared 1 base from V and 0 bases from J, leaving 7 bases between. CDR1 SEHNR and CDR2 FQNEAQ come from the germline V gene (reference sequence). CDR3 sequence: CASSLGASSYEQYF. CDR3 nucleotides: TGTGCCAGCAGCTTAGGCGCCAGCTCCTACGAGCAGTACTTC.

V and J are TRBV4-2 and TRBJ1-5; TRBD1 might be the D (5 bases). There are 15 residues in the CDR3. Trimming left V 0 bases short and J 4 bases short, with 10 bases between. CDR1 is LGHNA and CDR2 is YNFKEQ in the germline V gene. DNA of the CDR3: TGTGCCAGCAGCCAAGAGCGGGGCGGGAATCAGCCCCAGCATTTT. The encoded protein is CASSQERGGNQPQHF.

The chain uses TRBV19 and TRBJ1-1, with D unclear. The germline V gene encodes CDR1 LNHDA and CDR2 SQIVND (reference sequence). The CDR3 extends over 15 amino acids. Trimming took off 4 bases at V and 1 base at J, with 13 bases between the two ends. The CDR3 loop reads CASSTRKGWNTEAFF. The CDR3 nucleotides are TGTGCCAGTAGTACAAGAAAGGGATGGAACACTGAAGCTTTCTTT.

Remarks on this clone: A far larger clone differs by one base, so this is likely a read error. At the DNA level, this CDR3 is encoded by other sequences in the same sample as well. This chain links TRBV27 with TRBJ2-1; 8 bases are a match to TRBD1. Germline V CDR1 and CDR2: MNHEY, SMNVEV (reference sequence). This CDR3 contains 14 residues. DNA for the CDR3: TGTGGAGCAGGAAGCGGACAGGGTTACAACGAGCAGTTCTTC. It specifies CGAGSGQGYNEQFF.

This clone was detected only a few times. Other DNA sequences of this sample code for an identical CDR3. The chain couples TRBV7-9 to TRBJ2-7; 7 bases fit TRBD2. V trimming: 5 bases; J trimming: 2 bases; junction bases outside the gene matches: 6. Germline loops: CDR1 SEHNR, CDR2 FQNEAQ (reference sequence). The CDR3 has 14 residues. Written as DNA, the CDR3 is TGTGCCAGCAGCCTAGGGCTAGCGGCCTACGAGCAGTACTTC. This sequence encodes CASSLGLAAYEQYF.

The chain uses TRBV5-1 and TRBJ2-6; 11 nucleotides line up with TRBD2. The trim removed 3 bases at V and 4 bases at J, leaving 6 bases unmatched. The CDR3 totals 17 residues. CDR1 and CDR2 from the germline V gene are SGHRS and YFSETQ. The CDR3 sequence: CASSSGLAAGGANVLTF. CDR3 DNA sequence: TGCGCCAGCAGCTCGGGACTAGCGGCGGGGGGGGCCAACGTCCTGACTTTC.

J is TRBJ2-3 and V is TRBV6-6, with 9 bases matching TRBD2. The V and J ends lost 6 bases and 3 bases, in that order; junction bases with no gene match: 4. CDR3 size: 14 residues. CDR1 is MNHNY and CDR2 is SVGAGI in the germline V gene (reference sequence). The CDR3 region has the DNA TGTGCCAGCAGCCTAACTAGCGGGACAGATACGCAGTATTTT. Translated, it gives CASSLTSGTDTQYF.

On this clone: Other DNA sequences of this sample code for an identical CDR3. V gene TRBV28 combines with J gene TRBJ2-7, with 9 bases identical to TRBD2. Germline assignment: CDR1 MDHEN and CDR2 SYDVKM. Trimming cost V 5 bases and J 0 bases; bases outside gene matches: 2. This CDR3 spans 14 amino acids. CDR3 residues: CASSVAGASYEQYF. The CDR3 DNA follows: TGTGCCAGCAGTGTAGCGGGGGCCTCCTACGAGCAGTACTTC.

The chain carries TRBV6-1 and TRBJ1-4; TRBD1 is a possible D gene (5 bases). This CDR3 comprises 15 residues. Trimming removed 0 bases from V and 7 bases from J, with 12 bases in between. Germline V gene lookup returns CDR1 MNHNS and CDR2 SASEGT. Here the CDR3 reads CASSEARGLPEKLFF. The DNA for the CDR3 is TGTGCCAGCAGTGAAGCAAGGGGTCTTCCTGAAAAACTGTTTTTT.

The chain is built from TRBV28 and TRBJ2-5, with a possible D match to TRBD2 (6 bases). Germline V gene lookup returns CDR1 MDHEN and CDR2 SYDVKM. The ends were cut back, 6 bases at V and 4 bases at J, with 15 bases in the middle. The CDR3 runs to 14 residues. The CDR3 nucleotides read TGTGCCAGCAGCCTTTACGGGGGTTCAGAGACCCAGTACTTC. It is translated as CASSLYGGSETQYF.

This chain uses TRBV7-9 with TRBJ2-1; weak D call: TRBD1 (5 bases). This CDR3 has 15 amino acids. Germline V gene data show CDR1 as SEHNR and CDR2 as FQNEAQ (reference sequence). Between the trimmed V and J ends, which lost 5 bases and 2 bases, there was a span of 13 bases. The CDR3 protein is CASSGYRIPYNEQFF. DNA of the CDR3: TGTGCCAGCAGCGGGTACAGGATACCCTACAATGAGCAGTTCTTC.

The chain employs TRBV28 and TRBJ2-1; the D gene could be TRBD1 or TRBD2 (6 bases each). In germline, CDR1 is MDHEN, CDR2 SYDVKM. The CDR3 totals 13 residues. Deletions cut 5 bases from V and 10 bases from J, with 15 bases between. DNA for the CDR3: TGTGCCAGCAGTATAGGGACGGGGGCCGAGCAGTTCTTC. Translating gives CASSIGTGAEQFF.

The chain couples TRBV4-3 to TRBJ2-1, with TRBD2 identical over 10 bases. The V gene end was trimmed by 0 bases and the J gene end by 5 bases; junction bases not matched to a gene: 10. The CDR3 loop spans 18 amino acids. The V gene's germline CDR1 is LGHNA and CDR2 YSLEER. The CDR3 loop is CASSQEAIAGGHDNEQFF. As DNA, the CDR3 is TGCGCCAGCAGCCAAGAGGCTATAGCGGGAGGACATGACAATGAGCAGTTCTTC.

The chain couples TRBV6-5 to TRBJ2-7; the D is unclear. Per the germline V gene, CDR1 is MNHEY and CDR2 is SVGAGI. CDR3 length equals 14 residues. V was clipped by 2 bases and J by 2 bases, with 10 bases between them. CDR3 sequence (DNA): TGTGCCAGCAGTTACCGCCTGGCGACCTACGAGCAGTACTTC. This encodes CASSYRLATYEQYF.